Below, 2 T cell receptor beta chains from the same sample are listed, as sequenced in a study of T cells after yellow fever vaccination. TCRdb recomputed calls from the 5' RACE reads with MiXCR, one row per CDR3 protein. The sample includes some 320,000 distinct CDR3 sequences, approximately 8% of them seen just once. The material was CD4+ T cells sorted from PBMCs, obtained 5 days after the yellow fever booster vaccination. All receptors derive from a man between 18 and 35 years old who received the YFV17D yellow fever vaccine.

The chain uses TRBV4-3 and TRBJ2-3; possibly TRBD2 for D (5 bases). The CDR3 is 17 residues long. The germline V and J ends were trimmed by 0 bases and 4 bases, with 17 bases remaining between them. Per the germline V gene, CDR1 is LGHNA and CDR2 is YSLEER. DNA for the CDR3: TGCGCCAGCAGCCAAGATATGGGTTTCGGGGTGGCAGATACGCAGTATTTT. Its protein is CASSQDMGFGVADTQYF.

This clonotype was counted ten times or more. The chain has TRBV25-1 and TRBJ1-2; weak D call: TRBD1 (5 bases). V dropped 0 bases and J dropped 4 bases, with 18 bases sitting between them. This CDR3 has 17 amino acids. Germline V lookup: CDR1 MGHDK, CDR2 SYGVNS. The CDR3 coding sequence is TGTGCCAGCAGTGAATACAATTTATTGGGGCGGACCTATGGCTACACCTTC. Amino acid sequence: CASSEYNLLGRTYGYTF.